The entry below gives a single T cell receptor beta chain sequence along with its context. Assay: immunoSEQ multiplex PCR; the TCRdb copy retains only in-frame clones and omits some. Among about 94,000 clones listed, 85% to 90% were seen once. The record originates from a study of T cell responses to AZD1222 COVID-19 vaccine. This CDR3 comprises 14 residues. Germline CDR1 reads SGHTA; CDR2 reads FQGNSA. The ends lost 5 bases at V and 5 bases at J; junction bases unmatched: 8. The sequence came from an adult in good health. The chain couples TRBV7-2 to TRBJ1-2, with 7 bases that match TRBD1. The sequencing here drew on peripheral blood, taken on day 0 of AZD1222 vaccination. The CDR3 reads CASSPAGTAYGYTF. The CDR3 DNA reads as TGTGCCAGCAGCCCTGCGGGGACAGCTTATGGCTACACCTTC.